This entry lists 9 T cell receptor beta chains sequenced from one sample in a study of vaccination effects on CD4 cells after COVID-19. Which antigens these TCRs recognize remains unknown. The assay was immunoSEQ multiplex PCR, and TCRdb's table has in-frame clones only and misses some. The sample carries about 81,000 clones, 77% recorded once. Before sequencing, viral peptide pools were used by the ViraFEST assay to expand antigen-specific CD4+ T cells. On roughly day 10 of culture, CD4+ T cells were separated out. The vaccine given was either BNT162b2 or mRNA-1273, in two doses. Sequenced material: CD4+ T cells from PBMCs cultured with HCoV-OC43 spike peptides, taken after COVID-19 vaccination. Subset given: HCoV-OC43 spike overlapping peptide pool stimulation. These TCRs come from a human donor who received a COVID-19 vaccine.

J is TRBJ1-1 and V is TRBV7-2; D not resolved. Looked up from germline, CDR1 is SGHTA and CDR2 is FQGNSA. Trimming removed 0 bases at V and 4 bases at J, with 12 bases between. The CDR3 loop spans 15 amino acids. The CDR3: CASSLASPTPTEAFF. CDR3 nucleotide sequence: TGTGCCAGCAGCTTAGCGTCTCCAACACCCACTGAAGCTTTCTTT. Drawing the rest from reference TRBV7-2 and TRBJ1-1, the complete variable domain is GAGVSQSPSNKVTEKGKDVELRCDPISGHTALYWYRQSLGQGLEFLIYFQGNSAPDKSGLPSDRFSAERTGGSVSTLTIQRTQQEDSAVYLCASSLASPTPTEAFFGQGTRLTVV.

This chain joins TRBV6-6 and TRBJ1-5; no firm D call. Germline CDR1 MNHNY, CDR2 SVGAGI (reference sequence). V was clipped by 2 bases and J by 5 bases, with 4 bases between them. This CDR3 is built from 12 residues. The CDR3 DNA sequence: TGTGCCAGCAGTTACCGCGATCAGCCCCAGCATTTT. It codes for CASSYRDQPQHF.

The CDR3 nucleotides are TGTGCCAGCAGTAAAACCGGGACTAGCACAGATACGCAGTATTTT. Encoded protein: CASSKTGTSTDTQYF. The chain uses TRBV7-2 and TRBJ2-3; D might be TRBD2 (6 bases). V was trimmed by 6 bases and J by 0 bases, leaving 13 bases between them. The CDR3 covers 15 residues. Germline CDR1 is SGHTA and CDR2 is FQGNSA.

V gene TRBV11-2 combines with J gene TRBJ1-6; no firm D call. CDR1 and CDR2 from the germline V gene are SGHAT and FQNNGV. The CDR3 has 14 residues. Trimming took 5 bases from V and 13 from J, leaving 18 bases between them. Here the CDR3 DNA reads TGTGCCAGCAGCCCCACCTGGGATGTCAATCCCCTCCACTTT. The encoded protein is CASSPTWDVNPLHF.

This chain joins TRBV2 and TRBJ2-5, with no clear D. The CDR3 is made up of 13 amino acids. V was trimmed by 7 bases and J by 5 bases, leaving 14 bases between them. The germline V gene encodes CDR1 SNHLY and CDR2 FYNNEI. In DNA, the CDR3 is TGTGCCAGCACCCAGACGGCACCGGAGACCCAGTACTTC. Translating gives CASTQTAPETQYF.

In its sample, this clone was seen a few times. The chain is built from TRBV5-6 and TRBJ1-2; 9 bases align to TRBD1. J lost 4 bases, V lost 4 bases, and 11 bases had no gene match. CDR3 length: 16 residues. CDR1 and CDR2 from the germline V gene are SGHDT and YYEEEE. CDR3: CASSLPGTGLTYGYTF. The CDR3 bases are TGTGCCAGCAGCCTGCCCGGGACAGGGTTGACCTATGGCTACACCTTC.

This clone was counted between two and nine times. V is TRBV27 and J is TRBJ1-6, with unresolved D. The germline gives CDR1 MNHEY, CDR2 SMNVEV (reference sequence). This CDR3 is built from 13 residues. Trimming took 5 bases from V and 3 from J, leaving 5 bases between them. DNA of the CDR3: TGTGCCAGCAGTCCGCACTATAATTCACCCCTCCACTTT. It specifies CASSPHYNSPLHF.

This chain joins TRBV5-1 and TRBJ1-2, with unresolved D. Trimming removed 0 bases from V and 0 bases from J, with 6 bases in between. The CDR3 is made up of 14 amino acids. Per germline, CDR1 SGHRS and CDR2 YFSETQ. The CDR3, as DNA: TGCGCCAGCAGCTTGGAAGAAGCTAACTATGGCTACACCTTC. Its protein is CASSLEEANYGYTF.

In nucleotides, the CDR3 is TGTGCCAGCAACCGAGGTAACGCGAACACCGGGGAGCTGTTTTTT. It yields the protein CASNRGNANTGELFF. The genes are TRBV6-6 and TRBJ2-2; D is unresolved. Trimming pared 7 bases from V and 0 bases from J, leaving 12 bases between. Germline V gene sequence: CDR1 MNHNY, CDR2 SVGAGI (reference sequence). This CDR3 is 15 amino acids long.